Shown below are 28 T cell receptor beta chains from a single sample sequenced in a study of cytomegalovirus exposure and HLA in healthy donors. The repertoire was sequenced with immunoSEQ multiplex PCR; TCRdb's copy has only in-frame clones and lacks some. The data contain over 150,000 clones, 86% of them singletons. Sequenced material: PBMCs. These receptors were collected from a human donor in good health.

V and J are TRBV28 and TRBJ2-1, with a weak D call TRBD1 (6 bases). V gave up 6 bases and J gave up 2 bases, with 14 bases separating them. Germline V gene lookup returns CDR1 MDHEN and CDR2 SYDVKM. This CDR3 is 15 amino acids long. For the CDR3, the DNA is TGTGCCAGCAGCCCTGGACAGAGCACCTACAATGAGCAGTTCTTC. Protein product: CASSPGQSTYNEQFF.

The rearrangement uses TRBV7-9 and TRBJ1-1; TRBD1 might be the D (6 bases). The CDR3 loop spans 14 amino acids. Trimming removed 5 bases at V and 4 bases at J, with 14 bases between. Looked up from germline, CDR1 is SEHNR and CDR2 is FQNEAQ (reference sequence). CDR3 DNA sequence: TGTGCCAGCAGCGTGATGGGGGCAGGCACTGAAGCTTTCTTT. Its translation is CASSVMGAGTEAFF.

The J gene is TRBJ2-1, the V gene TRBV10-1, with D tentatively TRBD2 (6 bases). Trimming took off 2 bases at V and 6 bases at J, with 11 bases between the two ends. CDR1 WNHNN and CDR2 SYGVQD come from the germline V gene (reference sequence). The CDR3 has 14 residues. CDR3 coding DNA: TGCGCCAGCAGTGAGGACCCGCGGGGCAATGAGCAGTTCTTC. It specifies CASSEDPRGNEQFF.

This clone was found once. The gene calls are TRBV5-4 and TRBJ2-7, with D perhaps matching TRBD2 (5 bases). Between the trimmed V and J ends, which lost 0 bases and 4 bases, there was a span of 8 bases. Germline loops: CDR1 SGHNT, CDR2 YYREEE (reference sequence). The CDR3 consists of 13 residues. DNA of the CDR3: TGTGCCAGCAGCTTGGGAGGGCAGTACGAGCAGTACTTC. Translated, it gives CASSLGGQYEQYF.

A few counts support this clone. The chain links TRBV27 to TRBJ1-6; 7 nucleotides match TRBD1. Germline assignment: CDR1 MNHEY and CDR2 SMNVEV (reference sequence). The CDR3 is made up of 15 amino acids. Trimming at V came to 5 bases and at J to 5 bases, leaving 6 bases not matched to a gene. The CDR3: CASSKGQPNNSPLHF. Here the CDR3 DNA reads TGTGCCAGCAGTAAGGGACAGCCAAATAATTCACCCCTCCACTTT.

The chain has TRBV6-1 and TRBJ2-5; 7 positions agree with TRBD1. With V trimmed by 6 bases and J by 2 bases, 6 bases remained unmatched. This CDR3 has 14 residues. Germline V lookup: CDR1 MNHNS, CDR2 SASEGT. The CDR3 loop reads CASSRQGQQETQYF. DNA for the CDR3: TGTGCCAGCAGCCGCCAGGGACAGCAAGAGACCCAGTACTTC.

The chain is built from TRBV2 and TRBJ2-3; 8 positions match TRBD2. After removal of 6 bases from V and 6 bases from J, the junction contained 5 bases not matched to a gene. Germline V gene data show CDR1 as SNHLY and CDR2 as FYNNEI. This CDR3 is 13 amino acids long. CDR3 DNA sequence: TGTGCCAGCAGAAGACTAGCGTCTGATACGCAGTATTTT. This codes for CASRRLASDTQYF. Filled out from reference TRBV2 and TRBJ2-3, the complete variable domain reads EPEVTQTPSHQVTQMGQEVILRCVPISNHLYFYWYRQILGQKVEFLVSFYNNEISEKSEIFDDQFSVERPDGSNFTLKIRSTKLEDSAMYFCASRRLASDTQYFGPGTRLTVL.

The CDR3 sequence is CASSPTTTGNRGYTF. The CDR3 DNA reads as TGTGCCAGCAGCCCGACCACGACAGGGAATCGTGGCTACACCTTC. J is TRBJ1-2 and V is TRBV5-4, with 7 bases identical to TRBD1. This CDR3 region has 15 residues. Trimming took 4 bases from V and 7 from J; bases not matched to a gene: 13. CDR1 and CDR2 from the germline V gene are SGHNT and YYREEE (reference sequence). The complete variable domain, with remaining parts taken from reference TRBV5-4 and TRBJ1-2, reads ETGVTQSPTHLIKTRGQQVTLRCSSQSGHNTVSWYQQALGQGPQFIFQYYREEENGRGNFPPRFSGLQFPNYSSELNVNALELDDSALYLCASSPTTTGNRGYTFGSGTRLTVV.

The chain carries TRBV7-9 and TRBJ1-3; D is possibly TRBD1 (5 bases). This CDR3 is 15 amino acids long. The germline V gene has CDR1 SEHNR and CDR2 FQNEAQ (reference sequence). Trimming took off 0 bases at V and 6 bases at J, with 12 bases between the two ends. CDR3 bases: TGTGCCAGCAGCTTAGCAGGAAGGGGCGCAAACACCATATATTTT. This codes for CASSLAGRGANTIYF.

The chain joins TRBV6-6 to TRBJ2-3; D is uncertain. The CDR3 consists of 16 residues. Germline assignment: CDR1 MNHNY and CDR2 SVGAGI (reference sequence). The V end lost 0 bases, the J end lost 2 bases, and 12 bases lay between the germline ends. This CDR3 reads CASSYSLRSTTDTQYF. As DNA, the CDR3 is TGTGCCAGCAGTTACTCTCTACGGAGTACCACAGATACGCAGTATTTT.

V gene TRBV29-1 combines with J gene TRBJ2-7, with D perhaps matching TRBD1 (6 bases). The V gene's germline CDR1 is SQVTM and CDR2 ANQGSEA. V lost 4 bases, J lost 6 bases, and 13 bases lay in between. The CDR3 sequence is 12 residues long. In DNA, the CDR3 is TGCAGCGTTGGCCGGCAGGGGCGCGAGCAGTACTTC. Translation: CSVGRQGREQYF.

The V call is TRBV5-1, the J call TRBJ2-2; 13 nucleotides match TRBD2. Germline CDR1 SGHRS, CDR2 YFSETQ. Germline trimming cut 2 bases from V and 5 bases from J; bases unmatched to any gene: 3. CDR3 length: 16 amino acids. The chain's CDR3 is CASSFPGLAGTGELFF. Written as DNA, the CDR3 is TGCGCCAGCAGCTTTCCGGGACTAGCGGGAACCGGGGAGCTGTTTTTT.

The V call is TRBV2, the J call TRBJ2-1; D unclear. From germline, CDR1 is SNHLY and CDR2 FYNNEI. V shed 5 bases and J shed 5 bases, with 10 bases lying between them. CDR3 length equals 13 residues. The CDR3 DNA is TGTGCCAGCAGTCCGCTAGTGAACAATGAGCAGTTCTTC. Residues: CASSPLVNNEQFF.

The chain joins TRBV5-6 to TRBJ1-1; 10 positions match TRBD1. Germline CDR1 reads SGHDT; CDR2 reads YYEEEE. After removal of 1 base from V and 6 bases from J, the junction contained 9 bases not matched to a gene. This CDR3 is built from 16 residues. CDR3 nucleotide sequence: TGTGCCAGCAGCTTGCGACGGACAGGGGGATCGGCTGAAGCTTTCTTT. Protein product: CASSLRRTGGSAEAFF.

The DNA of the CDR3 is TGCGCCAGCAGTGAGTCCGGGACAGCAGCCTACGAGCAGTACTTC. This encodes CASSESGTAAYEQYF. V and J are TRBV10-1 and TRBJ2-7; 7 nucleotides match TRBD1. Germline values: CDR1 WNHNN, CDR2 SYGVQD (reference sequence). The J segment lost 2 bases and the V segment lost 0 bases, leaving 4 bases of the junction unmatched. The CDR3 has 15 amino acids.

CDR3 region: CASSTFGGRVGELFF. The CDR3 DNA reads as TGTGCCAGTAGTACGTTCGGCGGTCGGGTCGGGGAGCTGTTTTTT. The chain uses TRBV19 and TRBJ2-2; D is ambiguous. The germline V gene encodes CDR1 LNHDA and CDR2 SQIVND (reference sequence). V lost 4 bases, J lost 7 bases, and 16 bases lay in between. The CDR3 consists of 15 residues.

The rearrangement uses TRBV28 and TRBJ2-4; TRBD1 aligns across 7 bases. Germline lookup yields CDR1 MDHEN and CDR2 SYDVKM. The V and J ends lost 2 bases and 0 bases, in that order; junction bases with no gene match: 4. The length of the CDR3 is 16 residues. DNA for the CDR3: TGTGCCAGCAGTTTAACAGGGGTAATAGCCAAAAACATTCAGTACTTC. This translates into CASSLTGVIAKNIQYF.

V gene TRBV28 combines with J gene TRBJ1-1, with a weak D call TRBD1 (6 bases). This CDR3 region has 14 residues. The V gene lost 6 bases and the J gene lost 3 bases, with 14 bases spanning the gap. Per the germline V gene, CDR1 is MDHEN and CDR2 is SYDVKM. In DNA form, the CDR3 reads TGTGCCAGCAGCCGAACAGGGTTGGACACTGAAGCTTTCTTT. It encodes CASSRTGLDTEAFF. The whole variable domain, filled in from reference TRBV28 and TRBJ1-1, reads DVKVTQSSRYLVKRTGEKVFLECVQDMDHENMFWYRQDPGLGLRLIYFSYDVKMKEKGDIPEGYSVSREKKERFSLILESASTNQTSMYLCASSRTGLDTEAFFGQGTRLTVV.

The J gene is TRBJ2-1, the V gene TRBV9; perhaps TRBD1 as D (8 bases). Looked up from germline, CDR1 is SGDLS and CDR2 is YYNGEE. This CDR3 region has 20 residues. Trimming took off 4 bases at V and 0 bases at J, with 26 bases between the two ends. The CDR3 loop is CASSPTGDTGWGGSYNEQFF. As DNA, the CDR3 is TGTGCCAGCAGCCCGACAGGGGACACGGGTTGGGGGGGCTCCTACAATGAGCAGTTCTTC. The entire variable domain, with the rest obtained from reference TRBV9 and TRBJ2-1, is as follows: DSGVTQTPKHLITATGQRVTLRCSPRSGDLSVYWYQQSLDQGLQFLIQYYNGEERAKGNILERFSAQQFPDLHSELNLSSLELGDSALYFCASSPTGDTGWGGSYNEQFFGPGTRLTVL.

The chain couples TRBV10-3 to TRBJ2-7, with TRBD1 matching 7 bases. V dropped 6 bases and J dropped 0; count of bases not matched to a gene: 5. CDR3 length: 14 amino acids. The germline V gene encodes CDR1 ENHRY and CDR2 SYGVKD. The CDR3 bases are TGTGCCATCAGAGAGACAGGGCGCTCCTACGAGCAGTACTTC. It codes for CAIRETGRSYEQYF.

About this clone itself: This sample includes further DNA sequences coding for the same CDR3. The chain joins TRBV2 to TRBJ2-2; TRBD1 matches 7 bases. V lost 4 bases and J lost 4; bases outside the gene matches: 0. This CDR3 has 13 amino acids. Looked up from germline, CDR1 is SNHLY and CDR2 is FYNNEI. CDR3: CASSAGGTGELFF. As DNA, the CDR3 is TGTGCCAGCAGTGCAGGGGGCACCGGGGAGCTGTTTTTT.

This clone was counted a single time. This chain connects TRBV25-1 to TRBJ1-4, with a tentative D call TRBD1 (5 bases). With 6 bases removed from V and 0 bases from J, the gap between germline ends came to 11 bases. Germline CDR1 reads MGHDK; CDR2 reads SYGVNS. This CDR3 spans 15 amino acids. The CDR3 bases are TGTGCCAGCAGCAGACAGATTGCAACTAATGAAAAACTGTTTTTT. Its protein product is CASSRQIATNEKLFF. The whole variable domain, remainder taken from reference TRBV25-1 and TRBJ1-4, is EADIYQTPRYLVIGTGKKITLECSQTMGHDKMYWYQQDPGMELHLIHYSYGVNSTEKGDLSSESTVSRIRTEHFPLTLESARPSHTSQYLCASSRQIATNEKLFFGSGTQLSVL.

J is TRBJ1-1 and V is TRBV18; 8 nucleotides match TRBD1. CDR1 KGHSH and CDR2 LQKENI come from the germline V gene. This CDR3 contains 12 residues. Germline trimming cut 6 bases from V and 5 bases from J; bases unmatched to any gene: 2. CDR3 DNA: TGTGCCAGCTCGCGACAGGGGACTGAAGCTTTCTTT. Translation gives CASSRQGTEAFF.

This clone was observed a handful of times. The J gene is TRBJ2-7, the V gene TRBV5-1; D is perhaps TRBD1 (6 bases). The V gene's germline CDR1 is SGHRS and CDR2 YFSETQ. The length of the CDR3 is 14 residues. V gave up 2 bases and J gave up 2 bases, with 11 bases separating them. CDR3 DNA sequence: TGCGCCAGCAGCTTAGTCAGGGGCGCCTACGAGCAGTACTTC. Protein product: CASSLVRGAYEQYF.

This clone was counted once. V usage is TRBV10-3 and J usage is TRBJ2-1; tentative D call: TRBD1 (6 bases). CDR3 size: 13 residues. The ends were cut back, 9 bases at V and 0 bases at J, with 9 bases in the middle. The germline V gene encodes CDR1 ENHRY and CDR2 SYGVKD. The CDR3 loop reads CAIGRGSYNEQFF. The CDR3, as DNA: TGTGCCATTGGCAGGGGCTCCTACAATGAGCAGTTCTTC.

The J gene is TRBJ2-3, the V gene TRBV11-1; TRBD1 is a possible D gene (5 bases). The germline CDR1 and CDR2 sequences are SGHAT and FQDESV (reference sequence). This CDR3 comprises 15 residues. V lost 1 base and J 7 bases, leaving 15 bases between the germline ends. CDR3 region: CASSLETVPGHTQYF. For the CDR3, the DNA is TGTGCCAGCAGCTTAGAAACAGTCCCAGGGCATACGCAGTATTTT.

The chain joins TRBV27 to TRBJ2-7, with TRBD2 matching 7 bases. There are 13 residues in the CDR3. Germline values: CDR1 MNHEY, CDR2 SMNVEV (reference sequence). The junction had 4 bases not matched to a gene; V was cut back by 6 bases and J by 2 bases. The CDR3: CASSLAVPYEQYF. The CDR3 region has the DNA TGTGCCAGCAGCCTAGCGGTCCCCTACGAGCAGTACTTC.

V usage is TRBV18 and J usage is TRBJ2-5; TRBD1 matches 10 bases. Per germline, CDR1 KGHSH and CDR2 LQKENI. The CDR3 has 15 amino acids. The J segment lost 4 bases and the V segment lost 2 bases, leaving 4 bases of the junction unmatched. The CDR3 DNA reads as TGTGCCAGCTCACCATTGAGACAGGGGGCAGAGACCCAGTACTTC. The encoded protein is CASSPLRQGAETQYF.